One sample yielded the 32 T cell receptor beta chains listed below, sequenced in a study of post-analysis software for immune sequencing data. Prepared TCR beta cDNA libraries contained unique molecular identifiers. TCRdb reanalysed the PCR reads using MiXCR and keeps one entry per CDR3 protein. The sample holds hundreds of thousands of distinct CDR3 sequences; about 32% are singletons and the top ten take around 0.55%. Study-wide points: Elevated frequency relative to controls characterized four or five TRBV segments in patients, TRBV5-6, TRBV5-1 and TRBV20-1 among them.

Their antigens are not known. Sequencing was done on a sample of blood. All receptors derive from a girl aged 5 to 17 with multiple sclerosis.

The chain couples TRBV5-1 to TRBJ1-2; D is uncertain. CDR1 and CDR2 (germline): SGHRS, YFSETQ. This CDR3 is 15 amino acids long. Trimming stripped 3 bases from V and 0 bases from J, with 12 bases between. CDR3 nucleotides: TGCGCCAGCAGCTCGACGGAAACTGCTAACTATGGCTACACCTTC. Its translation is CASSSTETANYGYTF. The full variable domain, rest sourced from reference TRBV5-1 and TRBJ1-2, is KAGVTQTPRYLIKTRGQQVTLSCSPISGHRSVSWYQQTPGQGLQFLFEYFSETQRNKGNFPGRFSGRQFSNSRSEMNVSTLELGDSALYLCASSSTETANYGYTFGSGTRLTVV.

This clonotype came up a few times. V and J are TRBV5-1 and TRBJ2-5, with D possibly being TRBD2 (6 bases). V was cut by 2 bases and J by 5 bases, with 16 bases left in between. The germline CDR1 and CDR2 sequences are SGHRS and YFSETQ. The CDR3 runs to 15 residues. CDR3 sequence reads: CASSFGTQGVETQYF. CDR3 nucleotides: TGCGCCAGCAGCTTCGGGACTCAGGGCGTGGAGACCCAGTACTTC. Filled out from reference TRBV5-1 and TRBJ2-5, the complete variable domain reads KAGVTQTPRYLIKTRGQQVTLSCSPISGHRSVSWYQQTPGQGLQFLFEYFSETQRNKGNFPGRFSGRQFSNSRSEMNVSTLELGDSALYLCASSFGTQGVETQYFGPGTRLLVL.

This clonotype was seen only a few times. V is TRBV6-6 and J is TRBJ1-3; D gene uncertain. CDR1 and CDR2 from the germline V gene are MNHNY and SVGAGI (reference sequence). This CDR3 is built from 15 residues. V gave up 7 bases and J gave up 0 bases, with 13 bases separating them. DNA for the CDR3: TGTGCCAGCACCACCGCCCCGGACTCTGGAAACACCATATATTTT. Its translation: CASTTAPDSGNTIYF.

The rearrangement joins TRBV20-1 to TRBJ2-1, with TRBD2 matching over 8 bases. V lost 3 bases, J lost 3 bases, and 4 bases stayed unmatched. Germline CDR1 and CDR2: DFQATT and SNEGSKA (reference sequence). The CDR3 runs to 14 residues. CDR3 in DNA: TGCAGTGCTAGTGCGGGGGGCGGCTACAATGAGCAGTTCTTC. It encodes CSASAGGGYNEQFF.

There are a few counts of this clonotype. J is TRBJ1-5 and V is TRBV29-1, with D uncertain. This CDR3 region has 12 residues. The germline CDR1 and CDR2 sequences are SQVTM and ANQGSEA. The germline V and J ends were trimmed by 5 bases and 3 bases, with 8 bases remaining between them. CDR3 sequence reads: CSVQEPNQPQHF. CDR3 coding DNA: TGCAGCGTTCAGGAACCCAATCAGCCCCAGCATTTT.

V usage is TRBV6-5 and J usage is TRBJ1-4; a weak D match, TRBD1 (5 bases). Trimming shortened V by 6 bases and J by 0 bases, and 11 bases separated the two germline ends. CDR3 length: 15 residues. The germline CDR1 and CDR2 sequences are MNHEY and SVGAGI. The CDR3 loop is CASRTTGATNEKLFF. The CDR3 nucleotides are TGTGCCAGCAGGACTACAGGTGCAACTAATGAAAAACTGTTTTTT.

This chain links TRBV12-3 or TRBV12-4 with TRBJ2-7; D call uncertain. V shed 3 bases and J shed 2 bases, with 20 bases lying between them. The CDR3 sequence is 17 residues long. In nucleotides, the CDR3 is TGTGCCAGCAGTTTCTCTACGTACTCCACCCCAACCTACGAGCAGTACTTC. It encodes CASSFSTYSTPTYEQYF.

The rearrangement uses TRBV20-1 and TRBJ1-5; D is unresolved. Germline CDR1 reads DFQATT; CDR2 reads SNEGSKA (reference sequence). V lost 0 bases and J lost 6, with 21 bases in between. The CDR3 covers 17 residues. DNA for the CDR3: TGCAGTGCTAGAGATTGGAGAGAGGGCGGGTTCGGTCAGCCCCAGCATTTT. Amino acid sequence: CSARDWREGGFGQPQHF.

The chain uses TRBV27 and TRBJ1-2; unclear D gene. This CDR3 contains 18 residues. CDR1 is MNHEY and CDR2 is SMNVEV in the germline V gene (reference sequence). Trimming took 11 bases from V and 0 from J, leaving 28 bases between them. CDR3 bases: TGTGCCTCGAGCTCTAGAACCCTAGTGGTTTCTGCTAACTATGGCTACACCTTC. It specifies CASSSRTLVVSANYGYTF.

Remarks on this clonotype: Likely a read error: the CDR3 ends without its conserved phenylalanine or tryptophan. The DNA is omitted, as the CDR3 cannot be located on it reliably, and the CDR3 follows TCRdb's listing. This chain links TRBV3-1 with TRBJ2-5; TRBD1, the table's D call, lacks a check against the DNA. The CDR3 adds up to 15 amino acids, both ends counted. Germline V gene sequence: CDR1 LGHDT, CDR2 YNNKEL (reference sequence). The CDR3 reads CASSPPGALGYTFGS.

The chain joins TRBV7-2 to TRBJ2-7, with 8 bases fitting TRBD1. CDR3 length: 15 amino acids. Germline CDR1 SGHTA, CDR2 FQGNSA. Trimming at V came to 5 bases and at J to 3 bases, leaving 9 bases not matched to a gene. In DNA, the CDR3 is TGTGCCAGCAGCCCTTGGACAGGGAGCGGCTACGAGCAGTACTTC. This translates into CASSPWTGSGYEQYF.

A few counts support this clonotype. V and J are TRBV5-4 and TRBJ2-1; 10 bases are a match to TRBD2. The CDR3 has 17 amino acids. The junction had 15 bases not matched to a gene; V was cut back by 4 bases and J by 8 bases. The germline V gene has CDR1 SGHNT and CDR2 YYREEE (reference sequence). CDR3 amino acids: CASSPSSRLAGEDEQFF. In nucleotides, the CDR3 is TGTGCCAGCAGCCCCTCGAGCCGCCTAGCGGGAGAGGATGAGCAGTTCTTC.

This clonotype was detected only a few times. The chain links TRBV28 to TRBJ2-7, with D maybe TRBD2 (6 bases). V gave up 11 bases and J gave up 3 bases, with 11 bases separating them. This CDR3 spans 11 amino acids. The germline V gene encodes CDR1 MDHEN and CDR2 SYDVKM. CDR3 sequence (DNA): TGTGCCGGAGGGCGGGGCTACGAGCAGTACTTC. Protein product: CAGGRGYEQYF. Complete variable domain (other parts from reference TRBV28 and TRBJ2-7): DVKVTQSSRYLVKRTGEKVFLECVQDMDHENMFWYRQDPGLGLRLIYFSYDVKMKEKGDIPEGYSVSREKKERFSLILESASTNQTSMYLCAGGRGYEQYFGPGTRLTVT.

This chain uses TRBV4-3 with TRBJ1-4; 10 bases align to TRBD1. From germline, CDR1 is LGHNA and CDR2 YSLEER. Trimming removed 4 bases from V and 8 bases from J; junction bases left unmatched: 10. The CDR3 contains 16 residues. The CDR3 here is CASSLGTGTGEEKLFF. The CDR3, as DNA: TGCGCCAGCAGCCTGGGGACCGGGACAGGGGAAGAAAAACTGTTTTTT.

This clonotype was seen a few times. The CDR3 is CATSPGQGSNQPQHF. The CDR3 nucleotides read TGTGCCACCAGTCCGGGACAGGGTAGCAATCAGCCCCAGCATTTT. The rearrangement links TRBV24-1 to TRBJ1-5; 9 bases align to TRBD1. Germline CDR1 and CDR2: KGHDR and SFDVKD. This CDR3 has 15 residues. The trim removed 6 bases at V and 0 bases at J, leaving 2 bases unmatched.

The CDR3 DNA follows: TGTGCCATCAGACCCTCCTCGAGGGGCACTGAAGCTTTCTTT. It translates to CAIRPSSRGTEAFF. The chain links TRBV10-3 to TRBJ1-1, with a possible D match to TRBD1 (5 bases). The V end was cut by 6 bases, the J end by 4 bases, with 15 bases between. Germline V gene sequence: CDR1 ENHRY, CDR2 SYGVKD. The CDR3 is 14 amino acids.

The chain uses TRBV5-1 and TRBJ1-2, with D possibly being TRBD1 (5 bases). Trimming removed 0 bases at V and 8 bases at J, with 17 bases between. This CDR3 comprises 15 residues. Germline values: CDR1 SGHRS, CDR2 YFSETQ. CDR3 residues: CASSLEPGRLQGYTF. In DNA, the CDR3 is TGCGCCAGCAGCTTGGAGCCGGGGCGACTACAGGGCTACACCTTC. The complete variable domain, with remaining parts taken from reference TRBV5-1 and TRBJ1-2, reads KAGVTQTPRYLIKTRGQQVTLSCSPISGHRSVSWYQQTPGQGLQFLFEYFSETQRNKGNFPGRFSGRQFSNSRSEMNVSTLELGDSALYLCASSLEPGRLQGYTFGSGTRLTVV.

The gene calls are TRBV5-1 and TRBJ2-3, with TRBD1 matching over 7 bases. This CDR3 has 16 residues. The V and J ends lost 2 bases and 0 bases, in that order; junction bases with no gene match: 6. The germline V gene encodes CDR1 SGHRS and CDR2 YFSETQ. This chain's CDR3 is CASSFNRGSSTDTQYF. The CDR3 nucleotides are TGCGCCAGCAGCTTTAACAGGGGATCTAGCACAGATACGCAGTATTTT.

The sample holds a few counts of this clonotype. V gene TRBV11-2 combines with J gene TRBJ2-3; TRBD2 matches 7 bases. V gave up 5 bases and J gave up 4 bases; unmatched junction bases: 6. Germline lookup yields CDR1 SGHAT and CDR2 FQNNGV. The CDR3 contains 14 residues. The CDR3 is CASSRGSNPDTQYF. As DNA, the CDR3 is TGTGCCAGCAGCCGCGGGAGTAACCCAGATACGCAGTATTTT.

This clonotype was recorded many times. The V and J genes are TRBV5-5 and TRBJ2-3; TRBD2 agrees at 7 bases. In germline, CDR1 is SGHKS, CDR2 YYEKEE (reference sequence). There are 14 residues in the CDR3. V shed 8 bases, J shed 0 bases, and the junction held 6 bases outside the gene matches. The DNA for the CDR3 is TGTGCCAGTGCGAGCGGGACTAGCACAGATACGCAGTATTTT. Encoded protein: CASASGTSTDTQYF.

The V and J genes are TRBV29-1 and TRBJ2-1, with D maybe TRBD2 (6 bases). Germline V gene data show CDR1 as SQVTM and CDR2 as ANQGSEA. This CDR3 contains 14 residues. Trimming left V 7 bases short and J 4 bases short, with 17 bases between. The CDR3 spells CSGIAIADYNEQFF. In nucleotides, the CDR3 is TGCAGCGGCATTGCGATAGCGGATTACAATGAGCAGTTCTTC.

A remark on this clonotype: The junction differs from germline at one of its ends, possibly a read error. The chain uses TRBV12-3 or TRBV12-4 and TRBJ1-5; D possibly corresponds to TRBD1 (5 bases). This CDR3 is 14 amino acids long. The CDR3: CAGSIRDGNQPQHF. The CDR3 coding sequence is TGTGCCGGCAGTATCCGGGACGGAAATCAGCCCCAGCATTTT.

The chain employs TRBV4-3 and TRBJ1-4, with D tentatively TRBD1 (6 bases). Germline V gene data show CDR1 as LGHNA and CDR2 as YSLEER. The CDR3 is 16 amino acids. V was cut by 0 bases and J by 4 bases, with 12 bases left in between. The CDR3 sequence is CASSQDRGGVNEKLFF. The CDR3 DNA follows: TGCGCCAGCAGCCAAGATCGTGGGGGCGTTAATGAAAAACTGTTTTTT.

The genes are TRBV7-6 and TRBJ2-1; maybe TRBD1 (5 bases). The CDR3 extends over 15 amino acids. V was cut by 5 bases and J by 2 bases, with 13 bases left in between. CDR1 and CDR2 from the germline V gene are SGHVS and FNYEAQ. CDR3 coding DNA: TGTGCCAGCAGCGTCATGATAGGGGCCTACAATGAGCAGTTCTTC. As protein: CASSVMIGAYNEQFF.

The gene calls are TRBV27 and TRBJ2-1; 13 nucleotides line up with TRBD2. CDR1 is MNHEY, CDR2 SMNVEV, per germline (reference sequence). The CDR3 sequence is 15 residues long. V trimming: 5 bases; J trimming: 8 bases; junction bases outside the gene matches: 6. The DNA of the CDR3 is TGTGCCAGCAGTCCAACTAGCGGGAGGGGGCATGAGCAGTTCTTC. Translation: CASSPTSGRGHEQFF.

This clonotype occurred a few times. The CDR3 DNA is TGTGCCAGCAGCTTAGGACAGGGGGCGGATCAGCCCCAGCATTTT. Amino acids: CASSLGQGADQPQHF. The V and J genes are TRBV7-9 and TRBJ1-5, with 10 bases identical to TRBD1. Germline CDR1 SEHNR, CDR2 FQNEAQ (reference sequence). The CDR3 has 15 amino acids. J lost 5 bases, V lost 1 base, and 2 bases had no gene match.

This clonotype occurred a few times. The rearrangement uses TRBV12-3 or TRBV12-4 and TRBJ2-3; a possible D gene is TRBD2 (6 bases). The CDR3 has 14 amino acids. The V end lost 2 bases, the J end lost 2 bases, and 8 bases lay between the germline ends. The CDR3 loop reads CASSLLLATDTQYF. The CDR3 region has the DNA TGTGCCAGCAGTTTACTACTAGCCACAGATACGCAGTATTTT.

This clonotype was seen a few times. The V call is TRBV2, the J call TRBJ2-3, with 9 positions matching TRBD2. Germline V CDR1 and CDR2: SNHLY, FYNNEI. The CDR3 totals 15 residues. Unmatched junction bases numbered 11, after V lost 7 bases and J lost 6 bases. The CDR3 sequence is CASNSLGTSSDTQYF. DNA for the CDR3: TGTGCCAGCAACAGCCTCGGGACTAGCAGCGATACGCAGTATTTT.

This clonotype appeared a few times. The J gene is TRBJ2-5, the V gene TRBV20-1; D unclear. The germline CDR1 and CDR2 sequences are DFQATT and SNEGSKA (reference sequence). The CDR3 is 15 residues long. The ends were cut back, 1 base at V and 5 bases at J, with 17 bases in the middle. CDR3 loop: CSARVHWPARETQYF. CDR3 bases: TGCAGTGCTAGAGTTCACTGGCCCGCGAGGGAGACCCAGTACTTC.

In this sample, this clonotype turned up a few times. The chain recombines TRBV6-2 or TRBV6-3 with TRBJ2-1; D uncertain. V was cut by 4 bases and J by 1 base, with 8 bases left in between. CDR1 and CDR2 (germline): MNHEY, SVGEGT. The CDR3 runs 14 residues. CDR3 sequence reads: CASSFLVSYNEQFF. CDR3 nucleotide sequence: TGTGCCAGCAGTTTTCTAGTATCCTACAATGAGCAGTTCTTC.

Only a few counts were recorded for this clonotype. The gene calls are TRBV20-1 and TRBJ2-1; the match to TRBD2 covers 9 bases. V was pared by 3 bases and J by 7 bases, with 13 bases of the junction left unmatched. There are 16 residues in the CDR3. Germline CDR1 DFQATT, CDR2 SNEGSKA (reference sequence). DNA for the CDR3: TGCAGTGCTAGTATAGATGCGGGAGGGCCTAGGAATGAGCAGTTCTTC. This encodes CSASIDAGGPRNEQFF.

The chain joins TRBV7-2 to TRBJ1-3; perhaps TRBD1 as D (5 bases). This CDR3 is 16 amino acids long. Germline V gene data show CDR1 as SGHTA and CDR2 as FQGNSA. V shed 5 bases and J shed 3 bases, with 17 bases lying between them. Here the CDR3 reads CASSGPGTPNGNTIYF. CDR3 sequence (DNA): TGTGCCAGCAGCGGCCCTGGGACGCCTAATGGAAACACCATATATTTT.